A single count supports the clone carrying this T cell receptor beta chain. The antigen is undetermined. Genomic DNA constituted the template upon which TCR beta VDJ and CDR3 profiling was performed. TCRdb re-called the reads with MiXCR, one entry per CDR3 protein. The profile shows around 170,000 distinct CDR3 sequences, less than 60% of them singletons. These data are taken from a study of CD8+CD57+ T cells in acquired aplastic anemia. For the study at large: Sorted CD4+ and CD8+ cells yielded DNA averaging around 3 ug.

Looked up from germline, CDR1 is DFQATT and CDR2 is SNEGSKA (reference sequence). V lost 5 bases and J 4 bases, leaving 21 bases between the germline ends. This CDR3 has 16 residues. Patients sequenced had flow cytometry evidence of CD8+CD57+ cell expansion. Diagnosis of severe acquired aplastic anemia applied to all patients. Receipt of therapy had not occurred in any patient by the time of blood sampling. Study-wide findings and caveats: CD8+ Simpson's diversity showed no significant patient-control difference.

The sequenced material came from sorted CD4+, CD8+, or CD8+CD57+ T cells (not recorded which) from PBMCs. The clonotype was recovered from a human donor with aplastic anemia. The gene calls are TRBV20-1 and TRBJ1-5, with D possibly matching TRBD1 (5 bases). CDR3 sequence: CSALPPGGTWNQPQHF. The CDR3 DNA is TGCAGTGCTCTCCCACCTGGGGGAACTTGGAATCAGCCCCAGCATTTT.